Listed below are T cell receptor beta chains from one sample, sequenced in a study of T cell responses to AZD1222 COVID-19 vaccine. Libraries were prepared by immunoSEQ multiplex PCR; TCRdb keeps only in-frame clonotypes and omits some of them. The table lists 200,000 or so clones, approximately 95% of them singletons. This specimen consisted of peripheral blood, obtained 28 days after the second AZD1222 dose. The receptors were sampled from an adult who received the AZD1222 COVID-19 vaccine. The CDR3 runs from the conserved cysteine through the conserved F or W. Fields, in order: CDR3 length, V gene, clone size, CDR3 protein. Not every row has a clone size; where given, it reads once, few, many or a size class.

>13|TRBV7-8|.
CASSLGGSYGYTF
>14|TRBV5-1|.
CASMKGGSGNTIYF
>15|TRBV2|.
CASRAWGSTTDTQYF
>16|TRBV5-1|.
CASSKFSGTADGTQYF
>18|TRBV9|.
CASSVDRGTGGMSTEAFF
>15|TRBV7-3|.
CASSLGGGATDTQYF
>12|TRBV9|.
CASGKPDNEQFF
>16|TRBV19|.
CASSIGGGTGANVLTF
>14|TRBV28|once
CASSLNGGRQPQHF
>14|TRBV2|.
CASRATDFRGGYTF
>16|TRBV18|.
CASSPPYDGAHYEQYF
>12|TRBV14|.
CASSQIWTGAFF
>16|TRBV5-1|few
CASSLSAVNRNTEAFF
>18|TRBV5-4|.
CASSSRQGERSRNYGYTF
>14|TRBV6-2/TRBV6-3|.
CASSDPGQGGGYTF
>13|TRBV6-5|.
CASVQGAGTEAFF
>12|TRBV28|.
CASSRQGLSQYF
>14|TRBV6-1|.
CASSESGGREKLFF
>13|TRBV6-5|.
CAGRGGSGNTIYF
>13|TRBV7-3|.
CASSLYGADTQYF
>15|TRBV6-2/TRBV6-3|once
CASSYGIAGGNEQFF
>15|TRBV11-2|.
CASSVRYSSDHEQYF
>15|TRBV5-4|once
CASSLAGSYTGELFF
>15|TRBV5-1|once
CASSLDGQLLYEQYF
>13|TRBV29-1|.
CSVERGFNYGYTF
>14|TRBV9|.
CASSRDLYQETQYF
>14|TRBV5-5|once
CASSSGGVSDTQYF
>14|TRBV4-1|.
CASSQEVRNSPLHF
>16|TRBV5-1|.
CASSEAGGKGNEKLFF
>14|TRBV7-3|.
CASSANPGGNTIYF
>15|TRBV7-8|.
CASSYRGGVQETQYF
>15|TRBV30|.
CAWGRDGSSGNTIYF
>16|TRBV7-2|.
CASSLVGGAGNSPLHF
>14|TRBV3-1/TRBV3-2|once
CASSQGTGLNEQYF
>13|TRBV7-2|.
CASSSDRDNEQFF
>14|TRBV5-1|.
CASSLEEGSTEAFF
>14|TRBV10-3|.
CAISASGGNRGYTF
>13|TRBV29-1|.
CSASQGFYNEQFF
>14|TRBV20-1|.
CSASHVNSGNTIYF
>11|TRBV28|.
CASETVGEQFF
>15|TRBV6-5|.
CATSTGLAINNEQFF
>14|TRBV4-1|.
CASSQGDNGYGYTF
>13|TRBV30|.
CAWSPRAGQPQHF
>16|TRBV19|once
CASSIRTGPSTDTQYF
>16|TRBV9|.
CASSPTGQQSTDTQYF
>15|TRBV30|.
CAWSVLPESSYEQYF
>18|TRBV7-9|once
CASSPSRGQGLYNSPLHF
>16|TRBV18|once
CASSPPKSSGTYEQYF
>13|TRBV18|.
CASSPDRNYGYTF
>17|TRBV9|.
CASSSSGGRSTNEKLFF
>12|TRBV12-3/TRBV12-4|.
CASRRGGGPQHF
>13|TRBV3-1/TRBV3-2|.
CASSQPAGTEQYF
>15|TRBV5-1|.
CASSLGGTPEVEAFF
>19|TRBV7-6|.
CASSLAKKRYLYSNQPQHF